The rows below give T cell receptor beta chains drawn from one sample of a study of identical twins. TCRdb redid the calling of the 5' RACE reads with MiXCR, one entry per CDR3 protein. The table includes about 240,000 distinct CDR3 sequences, approximately 10% detected once. Specimen: memory T cells sorted from blood. The receptors were sampled from a man aged 45-65 years in good health. Each CDR3 is given with its conserved first and last residue. D genes are given only for firm matches. Expanded clones get a size class; other rows say once, few or many, or leave the size out.

>-|TRBJ2-3|many|TRBV20-1
CSAGNRLARSQYF
TGCAGTGCCGGAAACCGTCTAGCAAGGTCTCAGTATTTT
>-|TRBJ1-6|many|TRBV7-8
CASSSDSSKSPLHF
TGTGCCAGCAGCTCGGACAGCTCAAAGTCACCCCTCCACTTT
>-|TRBJ2-7|many|TRBV7-9
CASSPPNALGEQYF
TGTGCCAGCAGCCCCCCTAATGCGCTGGGCGAGCAGTACTTC
>-|TRBJ2-5|many|TRBV6-1
CASSQAGGRQETQYF
TGTGCCAGCTCTCAAGCTGGGGGGCGCCAAGAGACCCAGTACTTC
>-|TRBJ2-5|medium-sized|TRBV20-1
CSAPGPLRAYQETQYF
TGCAGTGCTCCAGGACCTCTCAGGGCCTACCAAGAGACCCAGTACTTC
>-|TRBJ1-5|-|TRBV2
CASSGDRRNQPQHF
TGTGCCAGCAGTGGGGACCGACGCAATCAGCCCCAGCATTTT
>-|TRBJ2-6|few|TRBV5-1
CASSLATQTGANVLTF
TGCGCCAGCAGCTTGGCCACGCAGACCGGGGCCAACGTCCTGACTTTC
>-|TRBJ2-7|many|TRBV20-1
CSAGDRYSYEQYF
TGCAGTGCTGGGGACCGGTACTCCTACGAGCAGTACTTC
>-|TRBJ2-5|few|TRBV20-1
CSARDSAAQETQYF
TGCAGTGCTAGAGATAGCGCGGCACAAGAGACCCAGTACTTC
>TRBD2|TRBJ2-1|many|TRBV27
CASSLAGGTFTEQFF
TGTGCCAGCAGTTTAGCGGGAGGTACCTTTACTGAGCAGTTCTTC
>TRBD2|TRBJ2-1|-|TRBV6-2/TRBV6-3
CASSYLSTSGSSYNEQFF
TGTGCCAGCAGTTACCTCTCGACTAGCGGGAGCTCCTACAATGAGCAGTTCTTC
>-|TRBJ1-1|few|TRBV10-3
CAISVRVGDTEAFF
TGTGCCATCAGTGTGAGAGTTGGGGACACTGAAGCTTTCTTT
>-|TRBJ2-7|many|TRBV20-1
CSARSPGGYEQYF
TGCAGTGCTAGAAGTCCCGGTGGGTACGAGCAGTACTTC
>-|TRBJ2-1|many|TRBV29-1
CSVGGPSYNEQFF
TGCAGCGTTGGGGGGCCCTCCTACAATGAGCAGTTCTTC
>-|TRBJ2-7|many|TRBV10-3
CAISGSRGSGSSYEQYF
TGTGCCATCAGTGGATCCCGTGGTAGCGGATCCTCCTACGAGCAGTACTTC
>TRBD1|TRBJ1-5|-|TRBV19
CASSVTGGDQPQHF
TGTGCCAGTAGTGTTACAGGGGGCGATCAGCCCCAGCATTTT
>-|TRBJ1-1|-|TRBV21-1
CASTFAGGVQPPNTEAFF
TGTGCCAGCACCTTTGCAGGGGGGGTTCAACCCCCGAACACTGAAGCTTTCTTT
>TRBD2|TRBJ2-3|few|TRBV20-1
CSATLAGTDTQYF
TGCAGTGCTACCCTAGCGGGCACAGATACGCAGTATTTT
>-|TRBJ2-3|-|TRBV11-3
CASSLDSAIKYF
TGTGCCAGCAGCTTAGATTCGGCTATTAAGTATTTT
>-|TRBJ2-7|-|TRBV20-1
CSADGPRLGSYEQYF
TGCAGTGCTGACGGACCTCGACTAGGGTCCTACGAGCAGTACTTC
>-|TRBJ1-6|-|TRBV20-1
CSARDRQNSPLHF
TGCAGTGCTAGAGATCGACAGAATTCACCCCTCCACTTT
>TRBD2|TRBJ2-1|many|TRBV20-1
CSARPTSGRAEQFF
TGCAGTGCTAGACCGACTAGCGGGAGAGCAGAGCAGTTCTTC
>TRBD1|TRBJ1-5|few|TRBV12-3/TRBV12-4
CASSWDRTDQPQHF
TGTGCCAGCAGTTGGGACAGGACCGATCAGCCCCAGCATTTT
>TRBD2|TRBJ2-1|many|TRBV10-3
CAISEVPAPAGGNEQFF
TGTGCCATCAGTGAGGTTCCCGCGCCAGCGGGGGGTAATGAGCAGTTCTTC
>TRBD1|TRBJ1-6|few|TRBV20-1
CSARTGGDYNSPLHF
TGCAGTGCGCGGACAGGGGGGGACTATAATTCACCCCTCCACTTT
>TRBD2|TRBJ2-7|many|TRBV7-2
CASSLGVSGFYEQYF
TGTGCCAGCAGCTTAGGCGTTAGCGGGTTCTACGAGCAGTACTTC
>-|TRBJ2-1|few|TRBV9
CASSGTTGHGYNEQFF
TGTGCCAGCAGCGGGACGACAGGTCACGGCTACAATGAGCAGTTCTTC
>-|TRBJ1-1|-|TRBV28
CASSKMINTEAFF
TGTGCCAGCAGTAAAATGATCAACACTGAAGCTTTCTTT
>-|TRBJ2-2|many|TRBV5-1
CASRRRQASVDGELFF
TGCGCCAGCAGACGTCGACAGGCCTCGGTAGACGGGGAGCTGTTTTTT
>-|TRBJ1-3|once|TRBV4-3
CASSQDLGGGNTIYF
TGCGCCAGCAGCCAAGATTTGGGCGGTGGAAACACCATATATTTT
>TRBD2|TRBJ2-1|-|TRBV7-2
CASSRLSGGANEQFF
TGTGCCAGCAGCCGCCTCAGCGGGGGGGCCAATGAGCAGTTCTTC
>-|TRBJ1-5|-|TRBV6-1
CASRRTGNQPQHF
TGTGCCAGCAGACGGACAGGCAATCAGCCCCAGCATTTT
>TRBD2|TRBJ2-1|many|TRBV27
CASSPKRDGLIGSLEQFF
TGTGCCAGCAGTCCGAAGCGGGACGGTCTGATCGGGTCCCTTGAGCAGTTCTTC
>TRBD2|TRBJ2-5|-|TRBV20-1
CSARPSGGAVETQYF
TGCAGTGCTCGACCTAGCGGGGGGGCCGTGGAGACCCAGTACTTC
>-|TRBJ2-5|-|TRBV3-1
CASSQVRQQETQYF
TGTGCCAGCAGCCAAGTTAGACAGCAAGAGACCCAGTACTTC
>TRBD2|TRBJ2-1|many|TRBV5-6
CASSPDLTSGSNEQFF
TGTGCCAGCAGCCCGGACTTGACTAGCGGGAGTAATGAGCAGTTCTTC
>TRBD2|TRBJ2-3|many|TRBV20-1
CSVTSGNTDTQYF
TGCAGTGTGACTAGCGGGAACACAGATACGCAGTATTTT
>TRBD2|TRBJ2-1|many|TRBV14
CASSQLTGLAGTAQFF
TGTGCCAGCAGCCAATTAACGGGACTAGCGGGGACCGCGCAGTTCTTC